This passage covers 27 T cell receptor beta chains from one sample sequenced in a study of blood T cell repertoires in COVID-19. The method was immunoSEQ multiplex PCR; TCRdb's version includes in-frame clones alone and lacks a portion of them. In the table there are 150,000 to 200,000 clones, under 85% of which are singletons. The sequencing input was peripheral blood. These receptors were collected from a woman aged 80 or over with acute or convalescent COVID-19.

In its sample, this clone was seen a few times. The chain couples TRBV5-1 to TRBJ2-1; possibly TRBD2 for D (6 bases). The CDR3 totals 15 residues. V shed 4 bases and J shed 5 bases, with 16 bases lying between them. Germline V CDR1 and CDR2: SGHRS, YFSETQ. The chain's CDR3 is CASSGTEGPNNEQFF. The CDR3 DNA reads as TGCGCCAGCAGCGGCACGGAGGGACCTAACAATGAGCAGTTCTTC. Combining the CDR3 with reference TRBV5-1 and TRBJ2-1 gives the whole variable domain KAGVTQTPRYLIKTRGQQVTLSCSPISGHRSVSWYQQTPGQGLQFLFEYFSETQRNKGNFPGRFSGRQFSNSRSEMNVSTLELGDSALYLCASSGTEGPNNEQFFGPGTRLTVL.

V usage is TRBV10-3 and J usage is TRBJ1-1; 10 positions match TRBD1. This CDR3 region has 19 residues. The germline V gene encodes CDR1 ENHRY and CDR2 SYGVKD. V gave up 0 bases and J gave up 1 base; unmatched junction bases: 11. CDR3 bases: TGTGCCATCAGTGAGTCGATAGGACAGGGGGTCGCCGGGAACACTGAAGCTTTCTTT. Translation: CAISESIGQGVAGNTEAFF.

The gene calls are TRBV19 and TRBJ1-2; D possibly corresponds to TRBD1 (5 bases). Germline lookup yields CDR1 LNHDA and CDR2 SQIVND (reference sequence). With 7 bases removed from V and 4 bases from J, the gap between germline ends came to 16 bases. This CDR3 has 14 amino acids. The CDR3: CASIPRGGSYGYTF. Here the CDR3 DNA reads TGTGCCAGTATCCCGAGGGGAGGTTCCTATGGCTACACCTTC.

The V gene is TRBV29-1, the J gene TRBJ2-3; 7 nucleotides match TRBD1. Germline assignment: CDR1 SQVTM and CDR2 ANQGSEA. The junction had 0 bases not matched to a gene; V was cut back by 4 bases and J by 5 bases. CDR3 size: 11 residues. The CDR3 nucleotides read TGCAGCGTTGGGGACAGAGATACGCAGTATTTT. This sequence encodes CSVGDRDTQYF.

This chain connects TRBV7-2 to TRBJ1-2; D is possibly TRBD1 (6 bases). This CDR3 has 15 residues. Between the trimmed V and J ends, which lost 0 bases and 8 bases, there was a span of 16 bases. Germline CDR1 SGHTA, CDR2 FQGNSA. The CDR3 protein is CASSLARTAVRGYTF. CDR3 DNA sequence: TGTGCCAGCAGCTTAGCGAGGACAGCTGTGCGGGGCTACACCTTC.

The count of this clone is one. This rearrangement joins TRBV7-2 to TRBJ2-7; 12 bases match TRBD1. With 3 bases clipped from V and 6 bases from J, the junction kept 9 bases outside the gene matches. Germline V gives CDR1 SGHTA, CDR2 FQGNSA. The CDR3 totals 16 residues. The CDR3 is CASSFGGGQGAPEQYF. In nucleotides, the CDR3 is TGTGCCAGCAGCTTCGGTGGGGGACAGGGGGCACCCGAGCAGTACTTC.

This chain links TRBV27 with TRBJ2-1; 12 bases align to TRBD2. Unmatched junction bases numbered 15, after V lost 5 bases and J lost 4 bases. Per germline, CDR1 MNHEY and CDR2 SMNVEV (reference sequence). This CDR3 is 19 amino acids long. The CDR3 reads CASSTRRTSGILLYNEQFF. The DNA of the CDR3 is TGTGCCAGCAGTACCCGACGGACTAGCGGGATCCTCTTATACAATGAGCAGTTCTTC.

This clone was recorded only once. This chain joins TRBV9 and TRBJ1-6; 11 bases agree with TRBD1. Germline CDR1 reads SGDLS; CDR2 reads YYNGEE. The CDR3 covers 14 residues. The V gene end was trimmed by 6 bases and the J gene end by 8 bases; junction bases not matched to a gene: 4. The CDR3 loop reads CASTPGQGDSPLHF. In DNA form, the CDR3 reads TGTGCCAGCACCCCGGGACAGGGGGATTCACCCCTCCACTTT. The full variable domain, with the rest looked up from reference TRBV9 and TRBJ1-6, is DSGVTQTPKHLITATGQRVTLRCSPRSGDLSVYWYQQSLDQGLQFLIQYYNGEERAKGNILERFSAQQFPDLHSELNLSSLELGDSALYFCASTPGQGDSPLHFGNGTRLTVT.

The genes are TRBV9 and TRBJ2-1; D possibly corresponds to TRBD2 (7 bases). The CDR3 spans 16 residues. CDR1 is SGDLS, CDR2 YYNGEE, per germline. Deletions cut 4 bases from V and 5 bases from J, with 19 bases between. CDR3 loop: CASSSHPGGLNNEQFF. The CDR3, as DNA: TGTGCCAGCAGCTCCCATCCCGGGGGGCTAAACAATGAGCAGTTCTTC.

The chain has TRBV29-1 and TRBJ2-5, with 7 bases aligning to TRBD2. Germline-derived CDR1 and CDR2 are SQVTM and ANQGSEA. The length of the CDR3 is 13 residues. V was clipped by 0 bases and J by 4 bases; unmatched bases: 2. DNA for the CDR3: TGCAGCGTTGAAGAGGGAGGGGCAGAGACCCAGTACTTC. It yields the protein CSVEEGGAETQYF.

This clone was counted a single time. The chain uses TRBV23-1 and TRBJ1-2, with 8 bases matching TRBD1. TRBV23-1 is an ORF; its function is uncertain. The V segment lost 3 bases and the J segment 5 bases; nucleotides outside the gene matches: 8. This CDR3 is built from 15 residues. The CDR3 loop is CASSHSRQGRYGYTF. The CDR3 region has the DNA TGCGCCAGCAGTCACTCGAGACAGGGGCGGTATGGCTACACCTTC.

The CDR3 coding sequence is TGCAGCTCTCGGCCGGATGGACAGGGAGGGACCCAGTACTTC. This translates into CSSRPDGQGGTQYF. The genes are TRBV29-1 and TRBJ2-5, with TRBD1 identical over 8 bases. V trimming: 8 bases; J trimming: 7 bases; junction bases outside the gene matches: 15. This CDR3 spans 14 amino acids. CDR1 and CDR2 (germline): SQVTM, ANQGSEA. Using reference TRBV29-1 and TRBJ2-5 for the parts outside the CDR3, the full variable domain is SAVISQKPSRDICQRGTSLTIQCQVDSQVTMMFWYRQQPGQSLTLIATANQGSEATYESGFVIDKFPISRPNLTFSTLTVSNMSPEDSSIYLCSSRPDGQGGTQYFGPGTRLLVL.

The rearrangement links TRBV5-1 to TRBJ1-4; 8 positions agree with TRBD1. This CDR3 is built from 17 residues. V shed 0 bases, J shed 1 base, and the junction held 5 bases outside the gene matches. Germline loops: CDR1 SGHRS, CDR2 YFSETQ. The CDR3 DNA follows: TGCGCCAGCAGCTTGGGGACAGGGCAGTTAACTAATGAAAAACTGTTTTTT. It translates to CASSLGTGQLTNEKLFF.

The chain uses TRBV9 and TRBJ1-1, with a tentative D call TRBD1 (5 bases). This CDR3 contains 15 residues. Germline V gives CDR1 SGDLS, CDR2 YYNGEE. The V and J ends lost 3 bases and 1 base respectively, with 13 bases between them. The CDR3 DNA reads as TGTGCCAGCAGCGGACGACAGACCCAGAACACTGAAGCTTTCTTT. Translation: CASSGRQTQNTEAFF.

The J gene is TRBJ1-3, the V gene TRBV10-3, with unresolved D. Germline loops: CDR1 ENHRY, CDR2 SYGVKD. Trimming cost V 7 bases and J 3 bases, with 16 bases left between them. The CDR3 covers 15 residues. In DNA, the CDR3 is TGTGCCATCACCGGGCGGGGAGAGGGTGGAAACACCATATATTTT. It is translated as CAITGRGEGGNTIYF.

This clone was seen only a few times. The J gene is TRBJ2-7, the V gene TRBV9, with D tentatively TRBD2 (5 bases). CDR3 length: 13 amino acids. V gave up 4 bases and J gave up 7 bases, with 15 bases separating them. CDR1 is SGDLS and CDR2 is YYNGEE in the germline V gene. The CDR3 region is CASSPDLLGEQYF. The CDR3 DNA sequence: TGTGCCAGCAGCCCGGACTTGCTCGGGGAGCAGTACTTC. Full variable domain (rest looked up from reference TRBV9 and TRBJ2-7): DSGVTQTPKHLITATGQRVTLRCSPRSGDLSVYWYQQSLDQGLQFLIQYYNGEERAKGNILERFSAQQFPDLHSELNLSSLELGDSALYFCASSPDLLGEQYFGPGTRLTVT.

This sequence joins TRBV25-1 and TRBJ2-4; TRBD1 aligns across 11 bases. Per germline, CDR1 MGHDK and CDR2 SYGVNS. The CDR3 contains 12 residues. The V segment lost 8 bases and the J segment 6 bases; nucleotides outside the gene matches: 0. The CDR3, as DNA: TGTGCCAGCGGGACAGGGGGAAACATTCAGTACTTC. Its translation is CASGTGGNIQYF.

The CDR3 nucleotides are TGTGCCTGGAGTGCCCGCGGGAGTCTCGGAGATACGCAGTATTTT. It codes for CAWSARGSLGDTQYF. The chain carries TRBV30 and TRBJ2-3; 7 bases line up with TRBD2. The CDR3 covers 15 residues. V was clipped by 1 base and J by 5 bases; unmatched bases: 9. Looked up from germline, CDR1 is GTSNPN and CDR2 is SVGIG (reference sequence).

The chain has TRBV7-2 and TRBJ1-4; D is possibly TRBD1 (6 bases). The V and J ends lost 2 bases and 7 bases respectively, with 14 bases between them. There are 15 residues in the CDR3. Germline loops: CDR1 SGHTA, CDR2 FQGNSA. CDR3 bases: TGTGCCAGCAGCTTAAGCGCAGGGGTAGGTGAAAAACTGTTTTTT. Residues: CASSLSAGVGEKLFF.

The CDR3 here is CASSSPGTGERDIQYF. The CDR3 DNA sequence: TGTGCCAGCAGTTCCCCCGGGACAGGGGAGAGGGACATTCAGTACTTC. V usage is TRBV5-4 and J usage is TRBJ2-4; 10 bases match TRBD1. Trimming took 5 bases from V and 8 from J; bases not matched to a gene: 13. Germline V gene sequence: CDR1 SGHNT, CDR2 YYREEE (reference sequence). This CDR3 has 16 amino acids.

The rearrangement links TRBV7-9 to TRBJ1-3; TRBD1 agrees at 8 bases. The CDR3 length is 14 residues. Germline V gene sequence: CDR1 SEHNR, CDR2 FQNEAQ (reference sequence). V lost 6 bases and J lost 7; bases outside the gene matches: 8. CDR3 coding DNA: TGTGCCAGCAGGGAGGACAGGGTTGGGAACACCATATATTTT. It codes for CASREDRVGNTIYF.

The V call is TRBV2, the J call TRBJ2-2; D unclear. Germline CDR1 is SNHLY and CDR2 is FYNNEI. V gave up 2 bases and J gave up 6 bases, with 4 bases separating them. The CDR3 loop spans 12 amino acids. The CDR3 is CASSEYPGELFF. CDR3 bases: TGTGCCAGCAGTGAATATCCCGGGGAGCTGTTTTTT.

As DNA, the CDR3 is TGTGCCAGCAGCTTTTCTCGGGCAACGGACACACTTGCTTTCTTT. Protein: CASSFSRATDTLAFF. V usage is TRBV5-4 and J usage is TRBJ1-1; weak D call: TRBD1 (5 bases). V lost 2 bases and J 11 bases, leaving 22 bases between the germline ends. CDR1 and CDR2 from the germline V gene are SGHNT and YYREEE (reference sequence). This CDR3 contains 15 residues.

The chain couples TRBV18 to TRBJ1-4; tentative D call: TRBD1 (5 bases). Trimming cost V 3 bases and J 7 bases, with 12 bases left between them. Per germline, CDR1 KGHSH and CDR2 LQKENI. This CDR3 spans 14 amino acids. The CDR3 sequence: CASSPDSGREKLFF. The CDR3 DNA sequence: TGTGCCAGCTCACCGGATTCAGGGCGTGAAAAACTGTTTTTT. Filled out from reference TRBV18 and TRBJ1-4, the complete variable domain reads NAGVMQNPRHLVRRRGQEARLRCSPMKGHSHVYWYRQLPEEGLKFMVYLQKENIIDESGMPKERFSAEFPKEGPSILRIQQVVRGDSAAYFCASSPDSGREKLFFGSGTQLSVL.

This clone appeared a few times. The CDR3 region is CASFSLARNEQFF. The CDR3 DNA reads as TGTGCCAGCTTCTCCTTAGCGCGGAATGAGCAGTTCTTC. The chain links TRBV7-9 to TRBJ2-1; a possible D gene is TRBD2 (5 bases). CDR1 and CDR2 from the germline V gene are SEHNR and FQNEAQ (reference sequence). The CDR3 sequence is 13 residues long. The V gene lost 8 bases and the J gene lost 7 bases, with 15 bases spanning the gap.

The rearrangement links TRBV7-2 to TRBJ2-3, with 12 bases identical to TRBD2. With 5 bases clipped from V and 4 bases from J, the junction kept 7 bases outside the gene matches. CDR1 is SGHTA, CDR2 FQGNSA, per germline. This CDR3 is built from 16 residues. CDR3 in amino acids: CASSLLAGGPADTQYF. The CDR3 DNA reads TGTGCCAGCAGCCTTCTAGCGGGGGGGCCAGCAGATACGCAGTATTTT.

The V call is TRBV2, the J call TRBJ2-3; D ambiguous. CDR1 and CDR2 from the germline V gene are SNHLY and FYNNEI. V lost 4 bases, J lost 2 bases, and 7 bases lay in between. The length of the CDR3 is 13 residues. The CDR3 reads CASSVESTDTQYF. For the CDR3, the DNA is TGTGCCAGCAGTGTTGAGTCCACAGATACGCAGTATTTT.